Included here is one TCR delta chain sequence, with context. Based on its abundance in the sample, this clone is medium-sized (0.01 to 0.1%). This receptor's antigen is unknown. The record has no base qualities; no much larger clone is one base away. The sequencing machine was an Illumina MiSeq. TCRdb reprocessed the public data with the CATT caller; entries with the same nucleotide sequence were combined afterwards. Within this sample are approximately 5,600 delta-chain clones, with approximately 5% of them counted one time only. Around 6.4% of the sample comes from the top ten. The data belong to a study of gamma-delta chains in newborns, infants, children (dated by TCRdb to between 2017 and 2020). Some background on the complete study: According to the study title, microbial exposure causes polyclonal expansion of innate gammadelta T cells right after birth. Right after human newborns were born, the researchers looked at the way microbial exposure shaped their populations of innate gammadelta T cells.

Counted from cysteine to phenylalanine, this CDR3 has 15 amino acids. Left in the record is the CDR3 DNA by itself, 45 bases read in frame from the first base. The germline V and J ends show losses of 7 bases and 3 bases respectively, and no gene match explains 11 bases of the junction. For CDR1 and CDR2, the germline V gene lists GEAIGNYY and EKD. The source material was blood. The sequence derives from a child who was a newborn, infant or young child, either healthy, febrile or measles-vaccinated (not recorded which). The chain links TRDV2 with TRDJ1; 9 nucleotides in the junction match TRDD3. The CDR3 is CACYYAGGSPDKLIF. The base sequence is TGTGCCTGCTACTACGCTGGGGGATCCCCCGATAAACTCATCTTT.